One sample yielded the 13 T cell receptor beta chains listed below, sequenced in a study of identical twins. TCRdb passed the 5' RACE reads through MiXCR, listing each CDR3 protein once. Of approximately 670,000 distinct CDR3 sequences in the sample, approximately 6% were seen once. Sequencing used naive T cells sorted from blood. The receptors stem from a man between 18 and 35 years old in good health.

The rearrangement links TRBV6-1 to TRBJ2-5, with 7 bases aligning to TRBD1. This CDR3 has 15 residues. J lost 5 bases, V lost 9 bases, and 15 bases had no gene match. The germline gives CDR1 MNHNS, CDR2 SASEGT. This CDR3 is CARGDPDRPRETQYF. CDR3 coding DNA: TGTGCCAGAGGTGATCCGGACAGGCCGCGTGAGACCCAGTACTTC.

This chain connects TRBV18 to TRBJ1-2; 10 bases match TRBD1. This CDR3 spans 15 amino acids. Germline V gene data show CDR1 as KGHSH and CDR2 as LQKENI. Trimming removed 3 bases from V and 7 bases from J; junction bases left unmatched: 8. The CDR3 reads CASSPTGQGISGYTF. The CDR3 DNA is TGTGCCAGCTCACCTACGGGACAGGGGATCTCTGGCTACACCTTC.

This clonotype was counted at least ten times. The V gene is TRBV20-1, the J gene TRBJ2-7, with D perhaps assigned TRBD1 or TRBD2 (5 bases each). Germline V CDR1 and CDR2: DFQATT, SNEGSKA (reference sequence). The CDR3 covers 12 residues. Trimming left V 6 bases short and J 2 bases short, with 11 bases between. The CDR3 region is CSARDGPYEQYV. For the CDR3, the DNA is TGCAGTGCCCGGGACGGACCCTACGAGCAGTACGTC.

This clonotype came up many times. This chain connects TRBV12-3 or TRBV12-4 to TRBJ1-4; weak D call: TRBD1 (5 bases). Trimming cost V 5 bases and J 7 bases, with 17 bases left between them. This CDR3 region has 15 residues. CDR3 nucleotides: TGTGCCAGCAGTCCTGACGGGGGAGTGGGTGAAAAACTGTTTTTT. Amino acid sequence: CASSPDGGVGEKLFF.

This clonotype was counted a few times. The chain carries TRBV6-1 and TRBJ2-1; no clear D gene. This CDR3 spans 15 amino acids. V lost 7 bases and J 6 bases, leaving 19 bases between the germline ends. From germline, CDR1 is MNHNS and CDR2 SASEGT. The CDR3 sequence is CASNGIGPEVNEQFF. Here the CDR3 DNA reads TGTGCCAGCAACGGAATTGGTCCCGAGGTCAATGAGCAGTTCTTC.

This chain connects TRBV18 to TRBJ2-5; weak D call: TRBD1 (6 bases). CDR1 is KGHSH, CDR2 LQKENI, per germline. V was shortened by 2 bases and J by 2 bases, with 15 bases between the two germline ends. The CDR3 length is 16 residues. In DNA, the CDR3 is TGTGCCAGCTCACCATTGCTAACAGGACAGCAAGAGACCCAGTACTTC. It translates to CASSPLLTGQQETQYF.

This clonotype appeared many times. The CDR3 here is CASSKSEGVGPLPMFIQYF. DNA for the CDR3: TGTGCCAGCAGCAAAAGCGAGGGCGTGGGGCCCTTACCAATGTTCATTCAGTACTTC. The gene calls are TRBV11-2 and TRBJ2-4; D assignment may be TRBD1 or TRBD2 (5 bases each). The germline CDR1 and CDR2 sequences are SGHAT and FQNNGV. This CDR3 contains 19 residues. The germline V and J ends were trimmed by 5 bases and 9 bases, with 32 bases remaining between them.

This clonotype has at least ten counts. The chain uses TRBV6-2 or TRBV6-3 and TRBJ2-1; D not resolved. CDR3 length equals 12 residues. Per the germline V gene, CDR1 is MNHEY and CDR2 is SVGEGT. The germline V and J ends were trimmed by 9 bases and 8 bases, with 14 bases remaining between them. CDR3 amino acids: CASAQVVHEQFF. CDR3 DNA: TGTGCCAGTGCACAAGTGGTTCATGAGCAGTTCTTC.

This clonotype occurred many times. The V call is TRBV12-3 or TRBV12-4, the J call TRBJ2-3; D may match TRBD1 or TRBD2 (5 bases each). This CDR3 is 16 amino acids long. Trimming removed 7 bases at V and 1 base at J, with 18 bases between. The CDR3: CASTPWGSGGTDTQYF. The CDR3 coding sequence is TGTGCCAGCACCCCCTGGGGGAGTGGCGGCACAGATACGCAGTATTTT.

The chain is built from TRBV15 and TRBJ2-6; TRBD2 might be the D (5 bases). Trimming removed 0 bases at V and 0 bases at J, with 12 bases between. Per the germline V gene, CDR1 is LNHNV and CDR2 is YYDKDF (reference sequence). The CDR3 contains 18 residues. DNA of the CDR3: TGTGCCACCAGCAGAGATCGAGGGCATTCCTCTGGGGCCAACGTCCTGACTTTC. Translation gives CATSRDRGHSSGANVLTF.

This clonotype has more than one count but fewer than ten. The chain uses TRBV12-3 or TRBV12-4 and TRBJ2-1, with 12 bases matching TRBD1. V lost 6 bases and J lost 6; bases outside the gene matches: 3. The CDR3 has 14 residues. Here the CDR3 DNA reads TGTGCCAGCAGCATGGGACAGGGGGCCAATGAGCAGTTCTTC. It translates to CASSMGQGANEQFF.

Many counts were recorded for this clonotype. The rearrangement joins TRBV5-1 to TRBJ2-3; D may be TRBD1 (6 bases). V lost 3 bases and J lost 2, with 16 bases in between. The CDR3 runs to 16 residues. Per the germline V gene, CDR1 is SGHRS and CDR2 is YFSETQ. The CDR3 loop is CASSSTGYSPTDTQYF. The CDR3 DNA sequence: TGCGCCAGCAGCTCGACAGGCTATAGCCCCACAGATACGCAGTATTTT.

This clonotype occurred many times. This chain joins TRBV4-2 and TRBJ2-3; D might be TRBD2 (6 bases). V lost 1 base, J lost 2 bases, and 10 bases lay in between. This CDR3 spans 15 amino acids. Germline CDR1 LGHNA, CDR2 YNFKEQ. CDR3 amino acids: CASSQGTINTDTQYF. Written as DNA, the CDR3 is TGTGCCAGCAGCCAAGGGACTATAAACACAGATACGCAGTATTTT.